The 12 T cell receptor beta chains in this list originate from one sample, sequenced in a study of T cell responses to AZD1222 COVID-19 vaccine. Sequenced by immunoSEQ multiplex PCR; TCRdb stores in-frame clones only, minus some. In the table there are some 120,000 clones, 70% to 90% of which are singletons. The specimen was peripheral blood, collected on day 0 of AZD1222 vaccination. The receptors originated from an adult in good health.

This chain links TRBV3-1 (or the pseudogene TRBV3-2) with TRBJ1-2, with unresolved D. Between the trimmed V and J ends, which lost 0 bases and 14 bases, there was a span of 10 bases. This CDR3 is 11 amino acids long. Germline CDR1 and CDR2: LGHDT and YNNKEL (reference sequence). The chain's CDR3 is CASSQDFSETF. In DNA form, the CDR3 reads TGTGCCAGCAGCCAAGATTTCAGTGAAACCTTC.

The genes are TRBV6-5 and TRBJ1-4, with 9 bases that match TRBD1. Germline V lookup: CDR1 MNHEY, CDR2 SVGAGI. With V trimmed by 6 bases and J by 5 bases, 7 bases remained unmatched. The CDR3 contains 15 residues. Here the CDR3 DNA reads TGTGCCAGCAGGGGCCTCGGGACAGGGAATGAAAAACTGTTTTTT. Its protein is CASRGLGTGNEKLFF.

This chain connects TRBV7-2 to TRBJ2-1, with D perhaps TRBD1 (6 bases). Germline lookup yields CDR1 SGHTA and CDR2 FQGNSA. V lost 1 base and J lost 2, with 9 bases in between. There are 15 residues in the CDR3. The CDR3 sequence: CASSLGQGTYNEQFF. The CDR3 nucleotides are TGTGCCAGCAGCTTAGGGCAGGGGACCTACAATGAGCAGTTCTTC.

This sequence joins TRBV9 and TRBJ1-2; D is uncertain. V was shortened by 0 bases and J by 1 base, with 10 bases between the two germline ends. CDR1 SGDLS and CDR2 YYNGEE come from the germline V gene. The CDR3 spans 15 residues. CDR3 protein: CASSVAGSLNYGYTF. The CDR3 DNA reads TGTGCCAGCAGCGTAGCCGGCAGTCTTAACTATGGCTACACCTTC.

The V and J genes are TRBV19 and TRBJ1-5, with D perhaps matching TRBD1 (5 bases). The germline gives CDR1 LNHDA, CDR2 SQIVND (reference sequence). Between the trimmed V and J ends, which lost 3 bases and 1 base, there was a span of 16 bases. The CDR3 has 17 residues. CDR3 nucleotides: TGTGCCAGTAGTATCTTAGCGGGGGGTCAGAGCAATCAGCCCCAGCATTTT. Residues: CASSILAGGQSNQPQHF. Looking up the rest from reference TRBV19 and TRBJ1-5 gives the full variable domain: DGGITQSPKYLFRKEGQNVTLSCEQNLNHDAMYWYRQDPGQGLRLIYYSQIVNDFQKGDIAEGYSVSREKKESFPLTVTSAQKNPTAFYLCASSILAGGQSNQPQHFGDGTRLSIL.

J is TRBJ2-1 and V is TRBV5-4; TRBD2 agrees at 8 bases. Germline V gene sequence: CDR1 SGHNT, CDR2 YYREEE (reference sequence). Trimming took 3 bases from V and 0 from J; bases not matched to a gene: 2. This CDR3 is 15 amino acids long. CDR3 coding DNA: TGTGCCAGCAGCTCAAGCGGGAGCTCCTACAATGAGCAGTTCTTC. Residues: CASSSSGSSYNEQFF.

CDR3 DNA: TGTGCCAGCAGCTTTCTGGAGGGGGCCTACGAGCAGTACTTC. Its protein is CASSFLEGAYEQYF. This chain connects TRBV5-5 to TRBJ2-7; D possibly uses TRBD1 or TRBD2 (6 bases each). Germline V gives CDR1 SGHKS, CDR2 YYEKEE (reference sequence). CDR3 length equals 14 residues. The V end was cut by 2 bases, the J end by 2 bases, with 11 bases between.

The rearrangement joins TRBV6-5 to TRBJ1-1; 8 nucleotides match TRBD1. The V segment lost 4 bases and the J segment 3 bases; nucleotides outside the gene matches: 4. Looked up from germline, CDR1 is MNHEY and CDR2 is SVGAGI. The CDR3 is 14 residues long. CDR3 in DNA: TGTGCCAGCAGTTTACAGGGGGGATACACTGAAGCTTTCTTT. Residues: CASSLQGGYTEAFF.

The rearrangement uses TRBV6-5 and TRBJ1-1, with 7 nucleotides matching TRBD1. Germline V CDR1 and CDR2: MNHEY, SVGAGI. With 0 bases clipped from V and 1 base from J, the junction kept 2 bases outside the gene matches. This CDR3 has 15 residues. CDR3 in DNA: TGTGCCAGCAGTTACTCATCAGGGGGGAACACTGAAGCTTTCTTT. Translated: CASSYSSGGNTEAFF.

The chain employs TRBV2 and TRBJ1-4; 7 bases align to TRBD1. The germline V gene encodes CDR1 SNHLY and CDR2 FYNNEI. Losses at the gene ends were 6 bases for V and 0 bases for J; bases not matched to a gene: 1. This CDR3 region has 14 residues. The CDR3 sequence: CASRDRSTNEKLFF. DNA of the CDR3: TGTGCCAGCAGGGACAGGTCAACTAATGAAAAACTGTTTTTT.

The chain has TRBV29-1 and TRBJ1-4; D may be TRBD1 (5 bases). V was shortened by 3 bases and J by 4 bases, with 15 bases between the two germline ends. There are 15 residues in the CDR3. Germline V lookup: CDR1 SQVTM, CDR2 ANQGSEA. The CDR3 DNA reads TGCAGCGTTGAGAGTCGGGGCAGAAGTAATGAAAAACTGTTTTTT. Translation gives CSVESRGRSNEKLFF.

The chain is built from TRBV3-1 (or the pseudogene TRBV3-2) and TRBJ1-3, with D maybe TRBD1 (6 bases). This CDR3 is 15 amino acids long. V gave up 3 bases and J gave up 4 bases, with 13 bases separating them. Germline V gene sequence: CDR1 LGHDT, CDR2 YNNKEL (reference sequence). DNA of the CDR3: TGTGCCAGCAGCCAGGAGGGGGGAATAGGAAACACCATATATTTT. Translated: CASSQEGGIGNTIYF.